These T cell receptor beta chains were read from a single sample in a study of PD-L1 blockade in urothelial cancer. Clones were sequenced by immunoSEQ multiplex PCR, and TCRdb holds only the in-frame ones, with some missing. The table includes approximately 90,000 clones, 90% detected once. This specimen consisted of PBMCs, obtained around atezolizumab (anti-PD-L1) treatment. The receptors stem from a man aged 55 to 69 with urothelial cancer. The CDR3 runs from the conserved cysteine through the conserved F or W. Fields, in order: J gene, V gene, CDR3 protein.

TRBJ2-4 TRBV5-6 CASSNEGLAGTKNIQYF
TRBJ2-1 TRBV5-1 CASSLVPSGSRYNEQFF
TRBJ2-5 TRBV2 CASSGGLAGYQETQYF
TRBJ2-3 TRBV4-3 CASSQGSALDTDTQYF
TRBJ1-5 TRBV28 CASSLYRGSQPQHF
TRBJ2-2 TRBV9 CASSVAVNTGELFF
TRBJ1-3 TRBV30 CAWSVPGAGNTIYF
TRBJ1-3 TRBV9 CASSPGQFSGNTIYF
TRBJ1-2 TRBV4-3 CASSQDKGAPNYGYTF
TRBJ1-1 TRBV11-2 CASSWRDTEAFF
TRBJ2-7 TRBV6-1 CASSEAGTSGIQSSYEQYF
TRBJ2-5 TRBV29-1 CSVEQSGRARETQYF
TRBJ1-2 TRBV29-1 CSGGPGSQNGYTF
TRBJ1-4 TRBV20-1 CSALFNEKLFF
TRBJ2-1 TRBV20-1 CSATGENEQFF
TRBJ2-5 TRBV27 CASSLSRGHQETQYF
TRBJ1-1 TRBV2 CASSEGRPGRVKAFF
TRBJ2-6 TRBV23-1 CASKSGTGESSGANVLTF
TRBJ1-4 TRBV10-3 CAIAKQGDIEKLFF